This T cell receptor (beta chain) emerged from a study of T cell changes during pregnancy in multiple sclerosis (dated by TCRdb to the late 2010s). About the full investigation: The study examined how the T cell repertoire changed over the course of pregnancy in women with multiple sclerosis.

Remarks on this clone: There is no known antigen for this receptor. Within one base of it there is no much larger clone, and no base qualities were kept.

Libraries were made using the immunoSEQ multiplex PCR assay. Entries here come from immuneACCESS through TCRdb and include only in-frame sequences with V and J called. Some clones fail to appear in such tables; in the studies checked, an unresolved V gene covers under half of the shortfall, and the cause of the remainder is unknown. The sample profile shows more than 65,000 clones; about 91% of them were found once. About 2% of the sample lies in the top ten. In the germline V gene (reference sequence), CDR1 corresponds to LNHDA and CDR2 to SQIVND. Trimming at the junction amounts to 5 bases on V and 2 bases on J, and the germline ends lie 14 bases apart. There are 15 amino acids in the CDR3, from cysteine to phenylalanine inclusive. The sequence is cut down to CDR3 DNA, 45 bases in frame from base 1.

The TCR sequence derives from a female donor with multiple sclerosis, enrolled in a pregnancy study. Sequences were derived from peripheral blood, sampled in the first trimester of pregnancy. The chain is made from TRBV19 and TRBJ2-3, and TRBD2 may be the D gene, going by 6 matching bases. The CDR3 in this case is CASSVTSSVTDTQYF. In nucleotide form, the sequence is TGTGCCAGTAGTGTTACTAGCTCGGTCACAGATACGCAGTATTTT.